These 11 T cell receptor beta chains share one sample of origin, sequenced in a study of response to subunit inactivated influenza vaccine. TCRdb reprocessed the RT-PCR reads with MiXCR, giving one entry per CDR3 protein. The sample yields 500,000 to 700,000 distinct CDR3 sequences, less than 25% seen once. These same data were also listed under a study on T cells expressing NK-cell markers. According to that study: UMI-tagged 5'RACE template switching yielded the TCR beta cDNA.

The source material was CD4+ T cells sorted from PBMCs, sampled roughly 12 days after vaccination. The origin of the receptors is a man between 45 and 60 years old who received an inactivated influenza vaccine.

This clonotype has a handful of counts. Here the CDR3 DNA reads TGTGCCAGCAGCTTAACTGCGGGAGTGAGCGAGACCCAGTACTTC. Translated: CASSLTAGVSETQYF. J is TRBJ2-5 and V is TRBV7-3; TRBD2 agrees at 7 bases. Germline CDR1 and CDR2: SGHTA and FQGTGA. The CDR3 loop spans 15 amino acids. The V segment lost 0 bases and the J segment 5 bases; nucleotides outside the gene matches: 6.

There are many counts of this clonotype. This sequence joins TRBV5-1 and TRBJ1-5, with D perhaps matching TRBD1 (5 bases). Germline values: CDR1 SGHRS, CDR2 YFSETQ. V was trimmed by 0 bases and J by 0 bases, leaving 10 bases between them. The CDR3 is made up of 16 amino acids. The CDR3 spells CASSLDGGYSNQPQHF. CDR3 bases: TGCGCCAGCAGCTTGGATGGGGGATATAGCAATCAGCCCCAGCATTTT.

The chain recombines TRBV14 with TRBJ2-7; D is ambiguous. Trimming cost V 4 bases and J 1 base, with 8 bases left between them. Germline V gene sequence: CDR1 SGHDN, CDR2 FVKESK. The length of the CDR3 is 13 residues. The CDR3 loop reads CASSPQNSYEQYF. The DNA for the CDR3 is TGTGCCAGCAGCCCGCAGAATTCCTACGAGCAGTACTTC.

This chain connects TRBV10-3 to TRBJ1-6; a weak D match, TRBD1 (6 bases). CDR3 length: 15 amino acids. CDR1 ENHRY and CDR2 SYGVKD come from the germline V gene. Trimming shortened V by 1 base and J by 9 bases, and 13 bases separated the two germline ends. The CDR3 region has the DNA TGTGCCATCAGTGAGTGGATGCCGGACAGTTCACCCCTCCACTTT. This codes for CAISEWMPDSSPLHF.

The DNA for the CDR3 is TGCGCCAGCAGCCAACTCAGTGGTGGCACTGAAGCTTTCTTT. Protein sequence: CASSQLSGGTEAFF. J is TRBJ1-1 and V is TRBV4-3, with no clear D. V lost 2 bases and J lost 4, with 11 bases in between. The CDR3 loop spans 14 amino acids. Germline CDR1 LGHNA, CDR2 YSLEER.

This sequence joins TRBV5-1 and TRBJ2-2; D may be TRBD1 (5 bases). This CDR3 comprises 15 residues. Trimming removed 4 bases at V and 1 base at J, with 11 bases between. The germline V gene encodes CDR1 SGHRS and CDR2 YFSETQ. CDR3 region: CASSPQGVNTGELFF. The CDR3, as DNA: TGCGCCAGCAGCCCCCAGGGTGTGAACACCGGGGAGCTGTTTTTT.

This clonotype was seen a handful of times. The chain carries TRBV4-1 and TRBJ2-2; D is uncertain. The germline V gene encodes CDR1 MGHRA and CDR2 YSYEKL. V was trimmed by 0 bases and J by 5 bases, leaving 7 bases between them. The CDR3 is made up of 14 amino acids. The CDR3 coding sequence is TGCGCCAGCAGCCAAGATGTAAGGACCGGGGAGCTGTTTTTT. It yields the protein CASSQDVRTGELFF.

This rearrangement joins TRBV6-2 or TRBV6-3 to TRBJ2-7; no clear D gene. The germline V gene encodes CDR1 MNHEY and CDR2 SVGEGT. The CDR3 runs to 12 residues. V shed 5 bases and J shed 6 bases, with 11 bases lying between them. CDR3: CASSQTYLEQYF. The CDR3 DNA sequence: TGTGCCAGCAGTCAGACATACCTCGAGCAGTACTTC.

This clonotype was seen only a few times. The chain employs TRBV29-1 and TRBJ1-1, with a weak D call TRBD1 (5 bases). Trimming took 3 bases from V and 3 from J, leaving 11 bases between them. The CDR3 consists of 13 residues. Germline lookup yields CDR1 SQVTM and CDR2 ANQGSEA. CDR3 bases: TGCAGCGTTGAGAAGGGGACGTACACTGAAGCTTTCTTT. This gives the protein CSVEKGTYTEAFF.

This rearrangement joins TRBV7-2 to TRBJ1-1, with 11 bases matching TRBD1. Germline assignment: CDR1 SGHTA and CDR2 FQGNSA. The CDR3 totals 15 residues. J gave up 4 bases and V 4 bases, and 5 bases lay outside the gene matches. CDR3 region: CASSSGQGVRTEAFF. The DNA of the CDR3 is TGTGCCAGCAGCTCGGGACAGGGGGTCCGCACTGAAGCTTTCTTT.

The V and J genes are TRBV4-1 and TRBJ2-1; 13 bases line up with TRBD2. Germline lookup yields CDR1 MGHRA and CDR2 YSYEKL. The J segment lost 15 bases and the V segment lost 3 bases, leaving 11 bases of the junction unmatched. The CDR3 has 15 residues. The chain's CDR3 is CASSQTMGTSGARFF. DNA of the CDR3: TGCGCCAGCAGCCAGACAATGGGGACTAGCGGGGCACGGTTCTTC.